This T cell receptor (beta chain) was observed in a study of blood T cell repertoires in COVID-19. About the study: PBMCs, B-cell-depleted T cells, or T cells provided the cDNA or gDNA that made up the material.

The CDR3 covers 11 residues. Trimming pared 6 bases from V and 5 bases from J, leaving 7 bases between. Participants spanned ages about 18 to 90 years and resided in roughly 22 US areas. The recovered donors of Cohort 3 showed two negative PCRs, clearance, or symptom resolution. In the source study's methods: Estimates of nucleated cell counts were drawn from the amplification of reference gene primers. This table comes from immunoSEQ multiplex PCR, and its TCRdb copy is limited to in-frame clones, with some not included. V and J calls and clone size are as listed in that table; D and trimming were resolved from the DNA. The sample records 450,000 to 600,000 clones, roughly 90% being singletons. About this clone: The sample contains more than one DNA sequence encoding this CDR3.

This clonotype originated in a woman aged 18 to 35 who had recovered from COVID-19. The rearrangement links TRBV12-3 or TRBV12-4 to TRBJ2-5; D is uncertain. Sequenced: PBMCs or T cells enriched from blood (not recorded which). CDR3 DNA sequence: TGTGCCAGCAGCCTCGGGGAGACCCAGTACTTC. This gives the protein CASSLGETQYF.